The entry that follows covers one T cell receptor beta chain sequence. The CDR3 contains 15 residues. V lost 6 bases, J lost 3 bases, and 5 bases stayed unmatched. The germline V gene has CDR1 ENHRY and CDR2 SYGVKD. The authors' processing: The authors estimated nucleated cell counts from reference gene primer amplification. TCRdb keeps only in-frame clones here, not all; method: immunoSEQ multiplex PCR. Clone size and V and J calls were adopted from that table, with D and trimming inferred from the DNA. The sample has 110,000 or so clones; around 83% are singletons. The data belong to a study of blood T cell repertoires in COVID-19. Study as a whole: Acute and convalescent COVID-19 specimens originated in the United States, Italy and Spain. PBMCs, B-cell-depleted T cells, or T cells provided the cDNA or gDNA that made up the material.

Sequencing was done on a sample of peripheral blood. The TCR originated in a woman older than 75 with acute or convalescent COVID-19. The chain is built from TRBV10-3 and TRBJ2-2; 9 nucleotides agree with TRBD1. Written as DNA, the CDR3 is TGTGCCATCAGCGAGGGACAGGGCGACACCGGGGAGCTGTTTTTT. Protein product: CAISEGQGDTGELFF.